This T cell receptor beta chain is drawn from a study of T cells after yellow fever vaccination. Notes on the study in general: When the response was secondary, it was weaker but reached its peak faster, day 5 versus 15. In FACS-sorted repertoires, abundant clonotypes from the bulk population could appear as contaminants. Clones that expanded after primary vaccination mostly reappeared after the booster (just under 98% CD4, approximately 85% CD8).

Researchers made TCR cDNA using 5'RACE template switching, and this step added a universal primer site and UMIs. TCRdb processed the 5' RACE reads anew with MiXCR; each CDR3 protein has one entry. The data contain 200,000 or so distinct CDR3 sequences, about 7% of them singletons. The length of the CDR3 is 13 residues. Trimming removed 0 bases from V and 6 bases from J, with 5 bases in between. Germline CDR1 reads MNHEY; CDR2 reads SVGAGI. There are many counts of this clonotype. No antigen is known for it. Sequencing used CD4+ T cells sorted from PBMCs, obtained on the day of the yellow fever booster vaccination. The chain has TRBV6-5 and TRBJ2-2, with D hard to call. The source of this sequence is a man younger than 40 who received the YFV17D yellow fever vaccine. The CDR3 loop reads CASSYSGSGELFF. DNA for the CDR3: TGTGCCAGCAGTTACTCGGGTTCCGGGGAGCTGTTTTTT.